The T cell receptor (beta chain) under discussion was sequenced for a study of blood T cell repertoires in COVID-19. Study-wide background: The United States, Italy and Spain were the sources of the acute and convalescent COVID-19 samples. PBMCs, B-cell-depleted T cells, or T cells provided the cDNA or gDNA that made up the material.

The V end lost 2 bases, the J end lost 0 bases, and 11 bases lay between the germline ends. This CDR3 has 16 amino acids. Germline values: CDR1 LGHNA, CDR2 YSLEER. Enrollees, roughly 18 to 90 years old, lived in about two dozen US areas. Assay used: immunoSEQ multiplex PCR; TCRdb lists only in-frame clones, some missing. The table has about 250,000 clones, around 90% seen once. This rearrangement joins TRBV4-3 to TRBJ2-1, with D perhaps TRBD1 (6 bases). Sequencing was carried out using PBMCs or T cells enriched from blood (not recorded which). This receptor was taken from a woman aged 25 to 45 with acute COVID-19. The CDR3 coding sequence is TGCGCCAGCAGCCAACTTACAGGGAGCTCCTACAATGAGCAGTTCTTC. Amino acid sequence: CASSQLTGSSYNEQFF.